The 14 T cell receptor beta chains below come from one sample, sequenced in a study of CD8+CD57+ T cells in acquired aplastic anemia. CDR3 and TCR beta VDJ profiling relied on genomic DNA as the template. MiXCR, run by TCRdb on the reads, gives a single entry per CDR3 protein. The sample has approximately 180,000 distinct CDR3 sequences; 55% to 65% are singletons. Whoever was chosen for sequencing had shown CD8+CD57+ cell expansion by flow cytometry. Specimen: sorted CD4+, CD8+, or CD8+CD57+ T cells (not recorded which) from PBMCs. Receptors were obtained from a human donor with aplastic anemia.

The V call is TRBV7-3, the J call TRBJ2-6, with D perhaps matching TRBD1 (5 bases). V was cut by 3 bases and J by 0 bases, with 12 bases left in between. Germline loops: CDR1 SGHTA, CDR2 FQGTGA. This CDR3 is 17 amino acids long. CDR3: CASSLLGLCSGANVLTF. The CDR3 DNA reads TGTGCCAGCAGCTTGTTGGGGCTGTGCTCTGGGGCCAACGTCCTGACTTTC.

The chain combines TRBV12-3 or TRBV12-4 with TRBJ2-5, with D tentatively TRBD2 (5 bases). V was cut by 4 bases and J by 6 bases, with 15 bases left in between. The CDR3 totals 14 residues. In DNA, the CDR3 is TGTGCCAGCAGTTCCCAACTAGTCTTGAAGACCCAGTACTTC. It encodes CASSSQLVLKTQYF.

Points on this clonotype: The junction does not match germline at one end; this may be a read error. V gene TRBV9 combines with J gene TRBJ1-1; D remains unclear. The length of the CDR3 is 17 residues. Germline V lookup: CDR1 SGDLS, CDR2 YYNGEE. The CDR3 region is CASSVRSSRVGNTEASF. CDR3 in DNA: TGTGCCAGCAGCGTACGGTCTAGCCGGGTAGGGAACACTGAAGCTTCCTTT.

The gene calls are TRBV20-1 and TRBJ1-2, with D possibly matching TRBD1 (6 bases). The V end was cut by 6 bases, the J end by 1 base, with 24 bases between. There are 17 residues in the CDR3. CDR1 DFQATT and CDR2 SNEGSKA come from the germline V gene (reference sequence). The CDR3 region is CSALPPGRGAHNYGYTF. CDR3 nucleotides: TGCAGTGCCCTTCCCCCGGGACGGGGGGCGCATAACTATGGCTACACCTTC.

CDR3 bases: TGTGCCAGCAGCATGTTATCCCGGGTCACTGAAGCTTTCTTT. Translation gives CASSMLSRVTEAFF. The J gene is TRBJ1-1, the V gene TRBV7-2; no clear D. The CDR3 extends over 14 amino acids. The V end was cut by 5 bases, the J end by 4 bases, with 14 bases between. The germline V gene has CDR1 SGHTA and CDR2 FQGNSA.

The J gene is TRBJ2-3, the V gene TRBV5-6; D not resolved. CDR3 size: 12 residues. V lost 4 bases and J lost 5, with 8 bases in between. CDR1 and CDR2 (germline): SGHDT, YYEEEE. The CDR3 nucleotides read TGTGCCAGCAGCATTCAACGAGATACGCAGTATTTT. Its protein is CASSIQRDTQYF.

This clonotype has ten or more counts. The gene calls are TRBV7-9 and TRBJ2-3; D is uncertain. The CDR3 is 10 residues long. The germline V gene has CDR1 SEHNR and CDR2 FQNEAQ (reference sequence). V lost 1 base and J lost 7, with 0 bases in between. DNA for the CDR3: TGTGCCAGCAGCTTAGATACGCAGTATTTT. Encoded protein: CASSLDTQYF.

The CDR3 bases are TGCAGTGCTAGACTTAGCGGGAACACAGATACGCAGTATTTT. Encoded protein: CSARLSGNTDTQYF. J is TRBJ2-3 and V is TRBV20-1; 8 bases are a match to TRBD2. Germline loops: CDR1 DFQATT, CDR2 SNEGSKA (reference sequence). The CDR3 runs to 14 residues. J lost 2 bases, V lost 2 bases, and 3 bases had no gene match.

This clonotype was found once. The chain combines TRBV10-1 with TRBJ2-7; D might be TRBD1 or TRBD2, each matching 6 bases. CDR1 is WNHNN, CDR2 SYGVQD, per germline (reference sequence). The CDR3 is 12 amino acids. DNA of the CDR3: TGCGCCAGCAGTGAGGCCGGGGGCGAGCAGGACGTC. It is translated as CASSEAGGEQDV.

V usage is TRBV7-6 and J usage is TRBJ1-1, with D possibly TRBD1 on 5 matching bases. Trimming took 2 bases from V and 2 from J, leaving 12 bases between them. The CDR3 has 15 residues. Germline loops: CDR1 SGHVS, CDR2 FNYEAQ. The CDR3 reads CASSLFREGNTEAFF. DNA of the CDR3: TGTGCCAGCAGCTTATTCAGGGAGGGTAACACTGAAGCTTTCTTT.

This clonotype came up many times. The rearrangement joins TRBV4-1 to TRBJ2-7; D might be TRBD1 (5 bases). The CDR3 is made up of 13 amino acids. V lost 3 bases to trimming and J lost 3 bases, with 9 bases between them. Per the germline V gene, CDR1 is MGHRA and CDR2 is YSYEKL. CDR3 sequence reads: CASSQGPRYEQYF. The CDR3 DNA follows: TGCGCCAGCAGCCAGGGGCCTCGCTACGAGCAGTACTTC.

The chain combines TRBV10-3 with TRBJ2-1; 7 bases map to TRBD1. Trimming at V came to 3 bases and at J to 7 bases, leaving 9 bases not matched to a gene. Germline loops: CDR1 ENHRY, CDR2 SYGVKD. The CDR3 loop spans 15 amino acids. The CDR3 loop is CAISELTGLFNEQFF. CDR3 nucleotide sequence: TGTGCCATCAGTGAATTGACAGGGTTGTTTAATGAGCAGTTCTTC.

In this sample, this clonotype turned up many times. The rearrangement joins TRBV6-2 or TRBV6-3 to TRBJ2-7; D ambiguous. The CDR3 loop spans 14 amino acids. Germline CDR1 MNHEY, CDR2 SVGEGT. Trimming took 2 bases from V and 0 from J, leaving 8 bases between them. CDR3 loop: CASSYTSSSYEQYF. The CDR3 region has the DNA TGTGCCAGCAGTTACACGTCGAGCTCCTACGAGCAGTACTTC.

The chain links TRBV19 to TRBJ2-5; D tentatively reads TRBD1 or TRBD2 (5 bases each). Germline-derived CDR1 and CDR2 are LNHDA and SQIVND (reference sequence). CDR3 length equals 15 residues. V dropped 5 bases and J dropped 5 bases, with 18 bases sitting between them. CDR3 sequence reads: CASSPWASWGETQYF. Here the CDR3 DNA reads TGTGCCAGTAGTCCATGGGCCAGTTGGGGGGAGACCCAGTACTTC.